The T cell receptor beta chain described here comes from a study of T-cell memory formation after mild COVID-19. Study information: The two donors had largely donor-specific TCR clusters. Study-wide points: Second-wave clones that peaked on day 37 lacked confirmed SARS-CoV-2 specificity. Some clones that responded were present in memory (sampled pre-infection), which suggests cross-reactive memory joined. Clones contracting over day 15 to 85 were CD4/CD8 balanced, with later expanders leaning CD4+.

Using its own MiXCR run on the 5' RACE reads, TCRdb lists one record per CDR3 protein. Of a few hundred thousand distinct CDR3 sequences in the sample, 16% are singletons; the top ten hold around 23%. This clonotype came up a few times. Its antigen is undetermined. The TCR was taken from a man aged 18-30 years who had mild COVID-19 (a few samples of this study predate the infection). Cell type and time point are not known. The specimen sequenced was PBMCs or a T cell subset sorted from them (not recorded which).

The CDR3 coding sequence is TGTGCCAGCAGCGTAGGACTAGCGGGCACAGATACGCAGTATTTT. Its protein is CASSVGLAGTDTQYF. The chain joins TRBV7-7 to TRBJ2-3, with 10 bases that match TRBD2. CDR1 and CDR2 (germline): SSHAT, FNYEAQ (reference sequence). Trimming cost V 5 bases and J 1 base; bases outside gene matches: 3. The CDR3 runs to 15 residues.